Below are 9 T cell receptor beta chains sequenced from a single sample in a study of cytomegalovirus exposure and HLA in healthy donors. Use of 60 Vbeta and 13 Jbeta primers characterized the PCR. Repertoires were generated with immunoSEQ multiplex PCR, while TCRdb's copy carries only in-frame clones and drops some. In the table there are 130,000 to 150,000 clones, almost 80% of which are singletons. The specimen sequenced was PBMCs. Source of these receptors: a middle-aged woman in good health and CMV-seropositive.

The chain links TRBV5-1 to TRBJ1-1; D is unclear. Germline CDR1 reads SGHRS; CDR2 reads YFSETQ. Trimming shortened V by 3 bases and J by 4 bases, and 10 bases separated the two germline ends. This CDR3 comprises 13 residues. DNA of the CDR3: TGCGCCAGCAGCTCCGCAGGAAGCACTGAAGCTTTCTTT. Amino acid sequence: CASSSAGSTEAFF.

This chain links TRBV10-2 with TRBJ2-3, with 13 bases that match TRBD2. CDR1 and CDR2 (germline): WSHSY, SAAADI. The V segment lost 5 bases and the J segment 2 bases; nucleotides outside the gene matches: 16. This CDR3 spans 20 amino acids. CDR3 region: CASSPLRTGLAGRVTDTQYF. The CDR3 bases are TGCGCCAGCAGTCCGCTGAGGACGGGACTAGCGGGGAGGGTCACAGATACGCAGTATTTT.

CDR3 DNA: TGTGCCAGCTCACTCCAAGCGGGGTATTCCTACAATGAGCAGTTCTTC. It specifies CASSLQAGYSYNEQFF. The rearrangement joins TRBV18 to TRBJ2-1; the match to TRBD2 covers 7 bases. Germline V gene data show CDR1 as KGHSH and CDR2 as LQKENI. CDR3 length equals 16 residues. J was trimmed by 1 base and V by 4 bases; bases with no gene match: 7.

The chain uses TRBV19 and TRBJ1-3, with a weak D call TRBD1 (6 bases). The CDR3 has 15 residues. Trimming stripped 4 bases from V and 4 bases from J, with 14 bases between. Germline V gene lookup returns CDR1 LNHDA and CDR2 SQIVND (reference sequence). CDR3 residues: CASSTITDSGNTIYF. As DNA, the CDR3 is TGTGCCAGTAGTACTATAACGGACAGCGGAAACACCATATATTTT.

The chain couples TRBV18 to TRBJ1-5, with 8 bases identical to TRBD1. The V gene's germline CDR1 is KGHSH and CDR2 LQKENI. The CDR3 is 16 residues long. Germline trimming cut 4 bases from V and 4 bases from J; bases unmatched to any gene: 9. CDR3 bases: TGTGCCAGCTCACTATCACTGACAGGGGTTAATCAGCCCCAGCATTTT. It is translated as CASSLSLTGVNQPQHF.

This chain connects TRBV9 to TRBJ1-2; TRBD1 matches 8 bases. The CDR3 runs 15 residues. The trim removed 4 bases at V and 0 bases at J, leaving 5 bases unmatched. CDR1 is SGDLS, CDR2 YYNGEE, per germline. The CDR3: CASSTLGQANYGYTF. The CDR3 DNA sequence: TGTGCCAGCAGCACCCTGGGACAGGCTAACTATGGCTACACCTTC.

This chain uses TRBV2 with TRBJ2-1, with 8 nucleotides matching TRBD2. Germline values: CDR1 SNHLY, CDR2 FYNNEI. V was clipped by 6 bases and J by 3 bases; unmatched bases: 7. This CDR3 comprises 15 residues. The CDR3 sequence: CASRGLAGIYNEQFF. Here the CDR3 DNA reads TGTGCCAGCAGGGGATTAGCGGGGATCTACAATGAGCAGTTCTTC.

The chain combines TRBV4-1 with TRBJ1-3, with D possibly matching TRBD1 (6 bases). Germline CDR1 reads MGHRA; CDR2 reads YSYEKL. This CDR3 region has 16 residues. With 0 bases removed from V and 0 bases from J, the gap between germline ends came to 9 bases. This chain's CDR3 is CASSQEDSNSGNTIYF. The CDR3 DNA is TGCGCCAGCAGCCAAGAGGACAGCAACTCTGGAAACACCATATATTTT.

The chain couples TRBV5-1 to TRBJ2-7; a possible D gene is TRBD1 (5 bases). From germline, CDR1 is SGHRS and CDR2 YFSETQ. This CDR3 has 14 amino acids. The V gene lost 0 bases and the J gene lost 7 bases, with 14 bases spanning the gap. The CDR3 protein is CASSLGSTDAEQYF. DNA for the CDR3: TGCGCCAGCAGCTTGGGGTCGACAGACGCGGAGCAGTACTTC.